The 5 T cell receptor beta chains listed next were all sequenced from one sample in a study of blood T cell repertoires in COVID-19. The protocol was immunoSEQ multiplex PCR, while the TCRdb copy is restricted to in-frame clones and leaves out a portion. The table shows over 130,000 clones, with around 89% occurring only once. Sequencing was carried out using peripheral blood. The receptors originated from a human donor with COVID-19, enrolled during active disease. The donor label of this sample is uncertain.

This rearrangement joins TRBV7-2 to TRBJ1-5; unclear D gene. Between the trimmed V and J ends, which lost 5 bases and 4 bases, there was a span of 9 bases. CDR1 is SGHTA, CDR2 FQGNSA, per germline. This CDR3 region has 13 residues. The CDR3 DNA reads TGTGCCAGCAGCCTGAGGAGGAATCAGCCCCAGCATTTT. Residues: CASSLRRNQPQHF.

The chain joins TRBV5-1 to TRBJ2-7; the D gene is possibly TRBD2 (7 bases). Germline CDR1 reads SGHRS; CDR2 reads YFSETQ. There are 15 residues in the CDR3. V lost 0 bases and J lost 5, with 15 bases in between. The CDR3 nucleotides read TGCGCCAGCAGCTTGGGGTTGGGGGGGCCCCACGAGCAGTACTTC. Translated, it gives CASSLGLGGPHEQYF.

The V and J genes are TRBV4-1 and TRBJ2-1; maybe TRBD2 (6 bases). The V end lost 1 base, the J end lost 5 bases, and 18 bases lay between the germline ends. The germline V gene has CDR1 MGHRA and CDR2 YSYEKL. This CDR3 comprises 17 residues. DNA of the CDR3: TGCGCCAGCAGCCAAGCCCCGGGACTCCGAAACAACAATGAGCAGTTCTTC. It is translated as CASSQAPGLRNNNEQFF.

The CDR3 sequence is CASSLGTGTGGSGELFF. CDR3 DNA sequence: TGCGCCAGCAGCCTAGGTACCGGGACAGGGGGCAGCGGGGAGCTGTTTTTT. The chain has TRBV5-1 and TRBJ2-2, with 12 bases identical to TRBD1. CDR3 size: 17 residues. V was clipped by 4 bases and J by 7 bases; unmatched bases: 11. The germline gives CDR1 SGHRS, CDR2 YFSETQ.

V and J are TRBV2 and TRBJ1-2; no definite D call. CDR1 and CDR2 from the germline V gene are SNHLY and FYNNEI. With 7 bases removed from V and 1 base from J, the gap between germline ends came to 4 bases. CDR3 length equals 11 residues. DNA of the CDR3: TGTGCCAGCACGTTTAACTATGGCTACACCTTC. Translated, it gives CASTFNYGYTF.